The entry that follows covers one T cell receptor (beta chain) sequence. Other DNA sequences in the same sample also yield this CDR3. This specimen belongs to a study of T cells in lung cancer brain metastases. Study background: Tobacco use history was present in about 85% of the roughly 20 patients, median approximately 38 pack-years.

Marked H&E slides guided macrodissection of tumor areas from about five unstained, deparaffinized approximately 10 um sections. This table comes from immunoSEQ multiplex PCR, and its TCRdb copy is limited to in-frame clones, with some not included. The data contain around 4,700 clones, 70% to 90% of them seen just once; the ten biggest clones take up approximately 5.8%. Germline V lookup: CDR1 MNHEY, CDR2 SMNVEV (reference sequence). The CDR3 has 16 amino acids. V was trimmed by 2 bases and J by 4 bases, leaving 12 bases between them. The sequence came from a woman aged 50 to 60 with non-small cell lung cancer. The sample comprised tumor tissue from the primary lung tumor. The rearrangement links TRBV27 to TRBJ2-6; unclear D gene. CDR3 in amino acids: CASSLVSLTGANVLTF. CDR3 sequence (DNA): TGTGCCAGCAGTTTAGTCAGTCTCACCGGGGCCAACGTCCTGACTTTC. The whole variable domain, remainder taken from reference TRBV27 and TRBJ2-6, is EAQVTQNPRYLITVTGKKLTVTCSQNMNHEYMSWYRQDPGLGLRQIYYSMNVEVTDKGDVPEGYKVSRKEKRNFPLILESPSPNQTSLYFCASSLVSLTGANVLTFGAGSRLTVL.